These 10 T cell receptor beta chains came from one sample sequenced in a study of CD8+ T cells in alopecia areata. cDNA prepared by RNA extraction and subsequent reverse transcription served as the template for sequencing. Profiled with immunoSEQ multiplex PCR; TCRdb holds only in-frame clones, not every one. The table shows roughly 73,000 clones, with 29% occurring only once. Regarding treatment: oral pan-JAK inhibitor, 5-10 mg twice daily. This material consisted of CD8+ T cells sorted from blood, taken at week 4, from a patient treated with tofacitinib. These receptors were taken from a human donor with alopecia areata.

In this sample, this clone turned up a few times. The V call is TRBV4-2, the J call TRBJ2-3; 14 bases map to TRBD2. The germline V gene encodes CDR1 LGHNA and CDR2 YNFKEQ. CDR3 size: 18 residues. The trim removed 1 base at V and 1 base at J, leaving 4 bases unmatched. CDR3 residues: CASSQGLAGGPGTDTQYF. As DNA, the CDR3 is TGTGCCAGCAGCCAAGGACTAGCGGGAGGGCCAGGCACAGATACGCAGTATTTT.

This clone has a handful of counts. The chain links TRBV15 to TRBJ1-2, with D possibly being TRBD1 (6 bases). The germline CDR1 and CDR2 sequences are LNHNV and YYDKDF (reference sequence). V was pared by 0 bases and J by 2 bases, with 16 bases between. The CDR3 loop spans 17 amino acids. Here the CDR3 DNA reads TGTGCCACCAGCAGAGATCCACGGGCAGGGGTAAACTATGGCTACACCTTC. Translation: CATSRDPRAGVNYGYTF. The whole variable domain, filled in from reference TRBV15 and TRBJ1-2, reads DAMVIQNPRYQVTQFGKPVTLSCSQTLNHNVMYWYQQKSSQAPKLLFHYYDKDFNNEADTPDNFQSRRPNTSFCFLDIRSPGLGDTAMYLCATSRDPRAGVNYGYTFGSGTRLTVV.

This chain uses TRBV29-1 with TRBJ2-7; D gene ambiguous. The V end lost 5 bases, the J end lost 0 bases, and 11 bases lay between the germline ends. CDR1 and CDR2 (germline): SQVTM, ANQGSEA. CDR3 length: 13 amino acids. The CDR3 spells CSVLERLSYEQYF. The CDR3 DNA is TGCAGCGTTCTTGAGCGTCTCTCCTACGAGCAGTACTTC.

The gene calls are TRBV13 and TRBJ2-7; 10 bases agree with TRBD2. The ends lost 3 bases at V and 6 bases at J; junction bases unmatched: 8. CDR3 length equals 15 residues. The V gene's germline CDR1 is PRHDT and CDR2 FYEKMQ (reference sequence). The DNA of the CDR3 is TGTGCCAGCAGCTTGAGGCTAGCGGGAGACTCCGAGCAGTACTTC. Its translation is CASSLRLAGDSEQYF.

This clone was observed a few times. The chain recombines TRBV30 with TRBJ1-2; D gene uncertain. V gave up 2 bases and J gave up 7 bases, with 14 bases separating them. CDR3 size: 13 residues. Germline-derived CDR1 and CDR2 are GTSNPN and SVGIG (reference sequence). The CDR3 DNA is TGTGCCTGGAGTCCCCCCGGGAGAGCTGGCTACACCTTC. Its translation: CAWSPPGRAGYTF. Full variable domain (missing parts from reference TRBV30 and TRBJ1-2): SQTIHQWPATLVQPVGSPLSLECTVEGTSNPNLYWYRQAAGRGLQLLFYSVGIGQISSEVPQNLSASRPQDRQFILSSKKLLLSDSGFYLCAWSPPGRAGYTFGSGTRLTVV.

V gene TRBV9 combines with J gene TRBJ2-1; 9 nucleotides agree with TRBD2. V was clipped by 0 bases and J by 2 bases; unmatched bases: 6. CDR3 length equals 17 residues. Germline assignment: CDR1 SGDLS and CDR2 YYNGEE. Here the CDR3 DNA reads TGTGCCAGCAGCGTAGGGCTAGCGGGACTAACCTACAATGAGCAGTTCTTC. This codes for CASSVGLAGLTYNEQFF.

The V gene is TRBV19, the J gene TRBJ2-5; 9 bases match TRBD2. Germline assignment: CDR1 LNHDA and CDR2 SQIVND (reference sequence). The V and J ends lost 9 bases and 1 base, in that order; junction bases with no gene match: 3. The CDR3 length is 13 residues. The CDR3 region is CASTTSGQETQYF. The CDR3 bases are TGTGCCAGCACGACTAGCGGCCAAGAGACCCAGTACTTC.

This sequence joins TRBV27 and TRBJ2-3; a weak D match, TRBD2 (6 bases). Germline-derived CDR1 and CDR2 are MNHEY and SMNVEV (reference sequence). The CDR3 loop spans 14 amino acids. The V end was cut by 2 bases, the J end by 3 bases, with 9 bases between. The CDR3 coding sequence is TGTGCCAGCAGTTTAGCGGGATGGACAGATACGCAGTATTTT. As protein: CASSLAGWTDTQYF.

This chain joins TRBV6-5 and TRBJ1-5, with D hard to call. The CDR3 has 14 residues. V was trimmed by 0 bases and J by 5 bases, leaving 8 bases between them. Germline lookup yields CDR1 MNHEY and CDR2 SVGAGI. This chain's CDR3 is CASSYSAGYQPQHF. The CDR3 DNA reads TGTGCCAGCAGTTACTCTGCAGGATATCAGCCCCAGCATTTT.

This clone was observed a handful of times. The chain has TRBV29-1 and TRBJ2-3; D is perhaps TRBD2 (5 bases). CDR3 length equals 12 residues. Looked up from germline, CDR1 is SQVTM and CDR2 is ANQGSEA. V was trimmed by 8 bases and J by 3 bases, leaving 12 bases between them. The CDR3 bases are TGCAGCCCTCCCCCGGGGACAGATACGCAGTATTTT. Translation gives CSPPPGTDTQYF.